This TCR beta chain stems from a study of T-cell memory formation after mild COVID-19. V was pared by 0 bases and J by 6 bases, with 7 bases of the junction left unmatched. Germline V gives CDR1 LGHNA, CDR2 YNFKEQ. The CDR3 has 15 amino acids. This clonotype occurred many times. TCRdb reprocessed the 5' RACE reads via MiXCR and lists one record per CDR3 protein. Seen here are around 340,000 distinct CDR3 sequences, approximately 13% observed once, and the top ten hold 20% to 25%. The source material was PBMCs or a T cell subset sorted from them (not recorded which). The clonotype originates from a man in his late teens or twenties who had mild COVID-19 (a few samples of this study predate the infection). Cell type and time point are not known. V usage is TRBV4-2 and J usage is TRBJ2-7; 8 nucleotides match TRBD1. CDR3 bases: TGTGCCAGCAGCCAAGAGCGCCAGGGGGCCTCCGAGCAGTACTTC. Protein product: CASSQERQGASEQYF.